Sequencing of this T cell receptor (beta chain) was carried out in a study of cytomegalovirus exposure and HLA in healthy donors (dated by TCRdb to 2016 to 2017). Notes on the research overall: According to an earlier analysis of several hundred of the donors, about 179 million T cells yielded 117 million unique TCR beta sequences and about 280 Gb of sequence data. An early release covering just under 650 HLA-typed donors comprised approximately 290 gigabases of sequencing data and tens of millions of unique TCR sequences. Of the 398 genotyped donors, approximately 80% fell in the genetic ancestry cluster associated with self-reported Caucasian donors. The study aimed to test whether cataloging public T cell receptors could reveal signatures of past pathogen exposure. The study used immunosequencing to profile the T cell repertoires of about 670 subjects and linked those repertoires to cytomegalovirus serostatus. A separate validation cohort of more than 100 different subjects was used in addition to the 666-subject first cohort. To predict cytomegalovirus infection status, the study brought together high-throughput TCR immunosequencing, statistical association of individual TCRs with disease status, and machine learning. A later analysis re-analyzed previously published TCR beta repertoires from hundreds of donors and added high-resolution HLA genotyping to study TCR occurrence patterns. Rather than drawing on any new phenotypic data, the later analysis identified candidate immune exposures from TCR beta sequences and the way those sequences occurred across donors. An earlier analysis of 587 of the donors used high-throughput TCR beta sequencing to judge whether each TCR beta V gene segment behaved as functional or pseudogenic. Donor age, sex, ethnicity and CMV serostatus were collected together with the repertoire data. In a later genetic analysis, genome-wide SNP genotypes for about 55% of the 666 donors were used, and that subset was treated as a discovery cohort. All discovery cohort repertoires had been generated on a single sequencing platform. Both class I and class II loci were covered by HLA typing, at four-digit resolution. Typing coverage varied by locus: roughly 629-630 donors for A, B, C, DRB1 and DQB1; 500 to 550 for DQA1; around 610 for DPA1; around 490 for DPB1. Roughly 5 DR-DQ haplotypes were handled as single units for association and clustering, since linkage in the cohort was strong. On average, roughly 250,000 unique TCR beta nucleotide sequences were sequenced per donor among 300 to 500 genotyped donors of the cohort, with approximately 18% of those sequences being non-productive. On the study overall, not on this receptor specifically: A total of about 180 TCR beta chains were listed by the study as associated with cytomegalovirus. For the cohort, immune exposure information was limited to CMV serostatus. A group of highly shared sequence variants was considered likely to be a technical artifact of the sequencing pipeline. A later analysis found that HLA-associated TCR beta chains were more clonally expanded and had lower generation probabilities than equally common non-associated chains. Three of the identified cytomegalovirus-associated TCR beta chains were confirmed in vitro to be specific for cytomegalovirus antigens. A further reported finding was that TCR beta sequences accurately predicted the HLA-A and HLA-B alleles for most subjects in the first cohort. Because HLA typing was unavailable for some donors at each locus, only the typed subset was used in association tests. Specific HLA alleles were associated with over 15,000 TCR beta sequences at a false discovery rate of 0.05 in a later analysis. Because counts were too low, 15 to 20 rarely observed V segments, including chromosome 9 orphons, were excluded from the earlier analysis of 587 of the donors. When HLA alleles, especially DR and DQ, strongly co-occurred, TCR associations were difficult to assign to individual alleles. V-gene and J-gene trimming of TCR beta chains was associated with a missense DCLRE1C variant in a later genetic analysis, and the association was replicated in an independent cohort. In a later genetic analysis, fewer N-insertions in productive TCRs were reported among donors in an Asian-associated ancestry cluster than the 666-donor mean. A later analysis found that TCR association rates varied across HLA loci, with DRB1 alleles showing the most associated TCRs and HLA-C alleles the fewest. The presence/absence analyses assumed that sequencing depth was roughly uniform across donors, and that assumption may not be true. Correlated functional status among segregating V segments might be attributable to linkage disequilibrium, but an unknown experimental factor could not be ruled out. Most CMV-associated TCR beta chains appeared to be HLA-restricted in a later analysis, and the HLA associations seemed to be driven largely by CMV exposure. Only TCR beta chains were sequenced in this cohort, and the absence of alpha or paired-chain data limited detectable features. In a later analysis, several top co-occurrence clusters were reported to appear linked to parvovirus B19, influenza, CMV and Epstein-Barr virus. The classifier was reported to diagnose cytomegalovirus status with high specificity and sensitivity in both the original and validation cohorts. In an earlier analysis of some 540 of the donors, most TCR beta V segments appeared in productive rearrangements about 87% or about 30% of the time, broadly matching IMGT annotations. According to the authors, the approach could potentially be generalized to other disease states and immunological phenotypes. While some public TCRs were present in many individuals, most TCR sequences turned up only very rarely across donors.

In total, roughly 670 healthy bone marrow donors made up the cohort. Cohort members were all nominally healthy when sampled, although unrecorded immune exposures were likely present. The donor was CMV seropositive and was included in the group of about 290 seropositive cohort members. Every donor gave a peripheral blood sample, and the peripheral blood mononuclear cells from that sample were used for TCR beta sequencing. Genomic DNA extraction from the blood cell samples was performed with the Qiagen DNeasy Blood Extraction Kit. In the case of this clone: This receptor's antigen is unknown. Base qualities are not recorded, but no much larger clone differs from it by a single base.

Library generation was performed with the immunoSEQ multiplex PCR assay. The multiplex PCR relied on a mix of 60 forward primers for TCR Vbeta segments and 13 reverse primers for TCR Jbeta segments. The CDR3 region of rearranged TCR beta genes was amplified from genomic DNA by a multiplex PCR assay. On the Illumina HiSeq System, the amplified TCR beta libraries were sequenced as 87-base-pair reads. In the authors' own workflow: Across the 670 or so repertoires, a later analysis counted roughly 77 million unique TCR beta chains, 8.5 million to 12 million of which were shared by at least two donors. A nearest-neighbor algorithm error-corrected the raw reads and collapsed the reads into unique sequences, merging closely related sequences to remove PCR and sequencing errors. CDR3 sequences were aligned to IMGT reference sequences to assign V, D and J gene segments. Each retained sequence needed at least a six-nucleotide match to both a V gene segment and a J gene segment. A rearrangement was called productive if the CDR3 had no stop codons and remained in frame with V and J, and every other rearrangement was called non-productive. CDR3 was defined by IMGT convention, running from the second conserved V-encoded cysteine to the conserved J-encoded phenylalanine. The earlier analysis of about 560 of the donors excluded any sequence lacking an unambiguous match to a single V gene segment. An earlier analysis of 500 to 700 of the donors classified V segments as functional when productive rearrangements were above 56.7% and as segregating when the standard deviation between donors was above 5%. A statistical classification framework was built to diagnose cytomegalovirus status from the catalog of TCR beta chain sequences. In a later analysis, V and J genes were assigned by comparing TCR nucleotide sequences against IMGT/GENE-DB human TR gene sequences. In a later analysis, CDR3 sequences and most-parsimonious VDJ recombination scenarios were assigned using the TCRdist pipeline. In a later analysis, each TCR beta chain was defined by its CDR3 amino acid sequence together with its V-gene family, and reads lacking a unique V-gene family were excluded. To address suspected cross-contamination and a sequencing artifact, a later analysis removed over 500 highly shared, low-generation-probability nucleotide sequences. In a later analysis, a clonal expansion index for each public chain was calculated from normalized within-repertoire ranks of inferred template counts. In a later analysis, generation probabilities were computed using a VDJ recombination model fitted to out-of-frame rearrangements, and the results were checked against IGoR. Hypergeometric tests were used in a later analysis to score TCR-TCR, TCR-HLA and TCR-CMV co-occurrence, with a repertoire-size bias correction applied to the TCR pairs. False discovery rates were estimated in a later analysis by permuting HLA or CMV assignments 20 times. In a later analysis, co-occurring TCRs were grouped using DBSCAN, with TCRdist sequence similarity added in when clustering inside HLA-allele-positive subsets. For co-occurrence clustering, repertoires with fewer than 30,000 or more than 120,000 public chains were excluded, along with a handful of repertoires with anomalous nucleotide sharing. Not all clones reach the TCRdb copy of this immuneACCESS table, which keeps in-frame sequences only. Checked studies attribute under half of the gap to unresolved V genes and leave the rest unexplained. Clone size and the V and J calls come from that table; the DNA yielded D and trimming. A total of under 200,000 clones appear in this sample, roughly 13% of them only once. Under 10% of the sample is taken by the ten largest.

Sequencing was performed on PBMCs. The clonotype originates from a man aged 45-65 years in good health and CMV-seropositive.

The nucleotides read TGTGCCAGCAGCTTAGGGGAGAGGGGGATGGAGACCCAGTACTTC. This yields the protein CASSLGERGMETQYF. This chain is built from TRBV11-3 and TRBJ2-5; possibly the D gene is TRBD1, per 6 matching bases. In the germline V gene, CDR1 corresponds to SGHNT and CDR2 to YENEEA. V is reduced by 1 base and J by 5 bases, leaving a spacing of 14 bases between them. From its cysteine to its phenylalanine, the CDR3 spans 15 amino acids. The sequence is cut down to CDR3 DNA, 45 bases in frame from base 1. Reference TRBV11-3 and TRBJ2-5 proteins supply the regions before and after the CDR3; the full variable domain is: EAGVVQSPRYKIIEKKQPVAFWCNPISGHNTLYWYLQNLGQGPELLIRYENEEAVDDSQLPKDRFSAERLKGVDSTLKIQPAELGDSAVYLCASSLGERGMETQYFGPGTRLLVL.